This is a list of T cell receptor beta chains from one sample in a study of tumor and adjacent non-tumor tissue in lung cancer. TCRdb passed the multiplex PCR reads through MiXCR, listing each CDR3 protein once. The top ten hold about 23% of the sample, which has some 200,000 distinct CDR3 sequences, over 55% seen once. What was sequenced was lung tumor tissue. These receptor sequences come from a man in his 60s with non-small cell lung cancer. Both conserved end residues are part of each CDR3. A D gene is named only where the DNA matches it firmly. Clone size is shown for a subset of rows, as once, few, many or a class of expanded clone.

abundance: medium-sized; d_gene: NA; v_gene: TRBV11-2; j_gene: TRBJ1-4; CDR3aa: CASSFRERNEKLFF; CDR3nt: TGTGCCAGCAGCTTCAGGGAGAGAAATGAAAAACTGTTTTTT
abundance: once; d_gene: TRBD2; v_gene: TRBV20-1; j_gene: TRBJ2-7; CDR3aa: CSAKRAGATYNEQYF; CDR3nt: TGTAGTGCTAAACGAGCGGGAGCGACTTACAATGAGCAGTACTTC
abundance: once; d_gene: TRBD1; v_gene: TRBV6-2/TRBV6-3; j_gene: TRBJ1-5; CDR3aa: CVSSYSAGGRQPQHF; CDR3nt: TGTGTCAGCAGTTACTCTGCAGGGGGTCGACAGCCCCAGCATTTT
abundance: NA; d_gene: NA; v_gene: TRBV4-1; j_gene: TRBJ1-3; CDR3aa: CASSQGGVSGNTIYF; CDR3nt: TGCGCCAGCAGCCAAGGTGGGGTCTCTGGAAACACCATATATTTT
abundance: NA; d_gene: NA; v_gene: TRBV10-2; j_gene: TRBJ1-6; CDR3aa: CASRGTSNSHLHF; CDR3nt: TGCGCCAGCAGGGGAACGAGTAATTCACACCTCCACTTT
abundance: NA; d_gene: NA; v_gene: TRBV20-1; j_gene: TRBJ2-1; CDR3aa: CSASGPSTTYNEQFF; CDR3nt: TGCAGTGCTAGTGGACCGAGTACAACCTACAATGAGCAGTTCTTC
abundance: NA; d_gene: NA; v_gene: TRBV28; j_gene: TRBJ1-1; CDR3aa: CASTPLTGVGTEAFF; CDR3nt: TGTGCCAGCACCCCCCTGACGGGGGTAGGCACTGAAGCTTTCTTT
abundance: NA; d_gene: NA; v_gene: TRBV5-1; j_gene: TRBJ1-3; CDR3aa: CAISLDRNTIYF; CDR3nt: TGCGCCATCAGCTTGGACAGAAACACCATATATTTT
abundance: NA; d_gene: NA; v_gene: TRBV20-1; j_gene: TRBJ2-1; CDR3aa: CSAREGGYNEQFF; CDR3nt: TGCAGTGCTAGAGAAGGTGGGTACAATGAGCAGTTCTTC
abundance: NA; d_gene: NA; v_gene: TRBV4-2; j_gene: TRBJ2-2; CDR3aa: CAGSQAPQGSGTGELFF; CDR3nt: TGTGCCGGCAGCCAAGCCCCACAAGGCTCTGGCACCGGGGAGCTGTTTTTT
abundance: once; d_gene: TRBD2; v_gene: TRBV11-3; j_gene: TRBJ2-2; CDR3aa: CASSSWGAGGYRAGEVFF; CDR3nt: TGTGCCAGCAGTTCCTGGGGAGCGGGAGGATACAGAGCCGGGGAGGTGTTTTTT
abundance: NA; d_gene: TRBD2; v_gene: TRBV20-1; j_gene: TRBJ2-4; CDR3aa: CNASSGAAKNIQCF; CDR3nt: TGCAATGCTAGTAGCGGGGCAGCCAAAAACATTCAGTGCTTC
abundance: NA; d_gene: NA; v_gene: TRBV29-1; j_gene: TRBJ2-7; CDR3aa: CSVRTCGNPSAEQYF; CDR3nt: TGCAGCGTTCGGACTTGCGGGAATCCCAGTGCCGAGCAGTACTTC
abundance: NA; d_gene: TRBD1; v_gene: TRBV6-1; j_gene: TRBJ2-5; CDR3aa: CASSEAPRTGQGTQYF; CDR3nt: TGTGCTAGCAGTGAAGCCCCCCGGACAGGTCAAGGGACCCAGTACTTC
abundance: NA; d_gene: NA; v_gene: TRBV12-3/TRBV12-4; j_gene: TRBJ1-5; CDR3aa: CASSFSGGRPHHF; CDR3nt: TGTGCCAGCAGTTTTTCGGGGGGTCGGCCCCATCATTTT
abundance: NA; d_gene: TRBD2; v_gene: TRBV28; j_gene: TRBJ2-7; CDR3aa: CASISGGTYEQYF; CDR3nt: TGTGCCAGCATCTCGGGAGGAACCTACGAGCAGTACTTC
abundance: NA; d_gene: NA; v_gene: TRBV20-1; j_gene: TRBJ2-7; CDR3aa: CSARERVGTPREQYF; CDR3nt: TGCAGTGCTAGAGAACGGGTAGGGACCCCTCGCGAGCAGTACTTC
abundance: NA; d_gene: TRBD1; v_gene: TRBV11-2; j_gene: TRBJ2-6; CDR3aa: CASSLVPKDRPSGANILTF; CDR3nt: TGTGCCAGCAGCTTAGTTCCAAAGGACAGGCCATCTGGGGCCAACATCCTAACTTTC
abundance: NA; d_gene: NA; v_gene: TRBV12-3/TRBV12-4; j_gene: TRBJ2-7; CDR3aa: CASSSGNTSQYF; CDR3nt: TGTGCCAGCAGTTCGGGCAATACTTCGCAGTACTTC
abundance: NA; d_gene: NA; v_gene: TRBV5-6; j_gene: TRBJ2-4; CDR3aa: CAGSPRTTKNIQYF; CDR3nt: TGTGCCGGCTCCCCTCGGACTACCAAAAACATTCAGTACTTC
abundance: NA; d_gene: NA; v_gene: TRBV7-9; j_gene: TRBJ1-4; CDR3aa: CASSFDVSSRKLFF; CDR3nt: TGTGCCAGCAGCTTCGATGTGTCAAGCCGAAAACTGTTTTTT
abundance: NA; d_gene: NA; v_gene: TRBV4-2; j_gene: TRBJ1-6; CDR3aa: CASNQDEGLYNSPLHF; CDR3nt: TGTGCCAGTAACCAAGATGAGGGTCTCTATAATTCACCCCTCCACTTT
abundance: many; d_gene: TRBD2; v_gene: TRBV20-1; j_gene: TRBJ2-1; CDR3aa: CSARGTSGRRFYNEQFF; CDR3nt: TGCAGTGCTAGAGGGACTAGCGGGCGCCGTTTCTACAATGAGCAGTTCTTC
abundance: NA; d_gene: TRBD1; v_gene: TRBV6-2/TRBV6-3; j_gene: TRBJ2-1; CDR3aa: CASTNRGQGAGERFF; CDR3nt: TGTGCCAGCACCAATAGGGGACAGGGGGCGGGTGAGCGGTTCTTC
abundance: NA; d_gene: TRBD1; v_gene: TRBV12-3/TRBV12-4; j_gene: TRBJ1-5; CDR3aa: CTISLGGQGANNQPQHF; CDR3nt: TGTACCATCAGTTTAGGTGGACAGGGGGCGAACAATCAGCCCCAGCATTTT
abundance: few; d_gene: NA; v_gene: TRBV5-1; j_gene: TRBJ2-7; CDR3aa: CASSYFGRGTGNEQYF; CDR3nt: TGCGCCAGCAGCTACTTTGGACGGGGGACTGGGAACGAGCAGTACTTC
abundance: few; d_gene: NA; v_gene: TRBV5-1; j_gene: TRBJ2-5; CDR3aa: CASSFTETQYF; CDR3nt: TGCGCCAGTAGCTTTACAGAGACCCAGTACTTC
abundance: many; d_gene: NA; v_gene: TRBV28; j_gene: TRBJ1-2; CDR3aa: CASSLSGTYGYTF; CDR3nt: TGTGCCAGCAGTTTATCCGGGACTTATGGCTACACCTTC
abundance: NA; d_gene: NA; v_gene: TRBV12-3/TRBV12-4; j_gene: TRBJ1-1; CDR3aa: CVSRHQGRNTEAFF; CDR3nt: TGTGTCAGCAGACACCAGGGTAGGAACACTGAAGCTTTCTTT
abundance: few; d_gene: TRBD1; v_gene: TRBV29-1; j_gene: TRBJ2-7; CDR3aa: CSAWDRGNSYEQYF; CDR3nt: TGCAGCGCCTGGGACAGGGGGAACTCCTACGAGCAGTACTTC
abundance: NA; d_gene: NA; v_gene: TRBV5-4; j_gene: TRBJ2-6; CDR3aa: CATAFDSFSGANVLTF; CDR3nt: TGCGCCACAGCGTTCGACAGTTTCTCTGGGGCCAACGTCCTGACTTTC
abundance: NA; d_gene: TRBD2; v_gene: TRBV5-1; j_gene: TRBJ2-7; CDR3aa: CDSSLDAGTSGRPRGEQYF; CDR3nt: TGCGACAGCAGCTTAGACGCCGGGACTAGCGGGAGGCCCCGAGGCGAACAGTACTTC
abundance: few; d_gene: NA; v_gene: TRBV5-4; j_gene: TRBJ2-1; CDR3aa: CASSFGVGRVNEQFF; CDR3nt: TGTGCCAGCAGCTTTGGTGTGGGGCGAGTCAATGAGCAGTTCTTC
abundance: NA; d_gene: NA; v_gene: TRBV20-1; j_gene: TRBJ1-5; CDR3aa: CSAPNLQVDTQHF; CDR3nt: TGCAGTGCTCCCAACCTCCAGGTAGATACGCAGCATTTT
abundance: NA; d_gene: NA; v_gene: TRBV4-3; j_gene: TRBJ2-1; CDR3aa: CASSQVHNRASFSTYNEQFF; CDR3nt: TGCGCCAGCAGCCAAGTTCACAACAGGGCCTCTTTCAGCACCTACAATGAGCAGTTCTTC
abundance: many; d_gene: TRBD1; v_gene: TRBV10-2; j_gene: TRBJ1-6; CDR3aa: CASTWGRTGETSPLHF; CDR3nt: TGCGCCAGCACCTGGGGTAGGACAGGAGAAACTTCACCCCTCCACTTT
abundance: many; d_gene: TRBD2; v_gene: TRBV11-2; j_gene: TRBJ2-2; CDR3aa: CASSLASGGTGELFF; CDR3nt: TGTGCCAGCAGCTTGGCTAGCGGGGGAACCGGGGAGCTGTTTTTT
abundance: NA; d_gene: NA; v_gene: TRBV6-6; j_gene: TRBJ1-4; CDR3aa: CASSFHRPQTNEKLFF; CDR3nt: TGTGCCAGCAGTTTCCACAGGCCACAAACTAATGAAAAACTGTTTTTT
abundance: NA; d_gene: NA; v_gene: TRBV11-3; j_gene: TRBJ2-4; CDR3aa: CASSPRDSKNIQNF; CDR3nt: TGTGCCAGCAGCCCCCGGGACTCCAAAAACATTCAGAACTTC
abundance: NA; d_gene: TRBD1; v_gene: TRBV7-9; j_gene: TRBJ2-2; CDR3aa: CASRALGQGATGELFF; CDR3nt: TGTGCCAGCCGCGCGCTGGGACAGGGGGCCACCGGGGAGCTGTTTTTT
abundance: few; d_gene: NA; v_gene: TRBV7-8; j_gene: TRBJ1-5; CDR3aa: CASSLFAGGQQPQHF; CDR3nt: TGTGCCAGCAGCTTGTTTGCCGGGGGGCAACAGCCCCAGCATTTT
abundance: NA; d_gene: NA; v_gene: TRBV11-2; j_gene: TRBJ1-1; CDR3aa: CASSLAGYTEAFF; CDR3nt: TGTGCCAGTAGCTTAGCGGGGTACACTGAAGCTTTCTTT
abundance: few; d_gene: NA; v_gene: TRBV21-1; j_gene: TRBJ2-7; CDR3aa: CASSKEQGYYEQYF; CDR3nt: TGTGCCAGCAGCAAAGAACAGGGCTATTACGAGCAGTACTTC